This T cell receptor beta chain was captured in a study of cytomegalovirus exposure and HLA in healthy donors. Whole-study context: In terms of ancestry, the Caucasian-associated cluster contained around four fifths of the approximately 400 genotyped donors. Study results and caveats: In a later analysis, parvovirus B19, influenza, CMV and Epstein-Barr virus appeared linked to several top co-occurrence clusters.

The PCR contained 60 Vbeta and 13 Jbeta primers. Profiling relied on immunoSEQ multiplex PCR, and the TCRdb table lists in-frame clones only, not all of them. The sample lists approximately 170,000 clones; around 80% were seen once. This CDR3 is 14 amino acids long. Trimming removed 0 bases from V and 2 bases from J, with 8 bases in between. Per germline, CDR1 LGHNA and CDR2 YNFKEQ. About this clone itself: Its antigen is unidentified.

This chain links TRBV4-2 with TRBJ2-7, with no clear D. The clonotype originates from a male donor in good health and CMV-seronegative. Specimen: PBMCs. CDR3 loop: CASSQEVAPYEQYF. The CDR3 DNA follows: TGTGCCAGCAGCCAAGAGGTGGCTCCCTACGAGCAGTACTTC.